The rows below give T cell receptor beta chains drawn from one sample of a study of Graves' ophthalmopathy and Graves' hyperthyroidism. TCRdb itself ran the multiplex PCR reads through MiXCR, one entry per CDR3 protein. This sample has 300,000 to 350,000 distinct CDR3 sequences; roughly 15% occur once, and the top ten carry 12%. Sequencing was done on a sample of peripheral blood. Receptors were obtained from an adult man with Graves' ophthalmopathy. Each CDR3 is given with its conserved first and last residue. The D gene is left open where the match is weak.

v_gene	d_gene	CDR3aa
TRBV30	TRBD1	CAWRGTGSETQYF
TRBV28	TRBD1	CASSLYKRQGWSYEQYF
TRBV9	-	CASTEWDMNTEAFF
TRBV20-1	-	CSARGVGILAAQHF
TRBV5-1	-	CASSLGLAREQYF
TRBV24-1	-	CATSEGQSYGYTF
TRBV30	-	CAWSAGRYTYGYTF
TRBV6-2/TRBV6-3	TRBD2	CASSYSAGGLGETQYF
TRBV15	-	CATNNRREGQPQHF
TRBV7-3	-	CASSLDASYEQYF
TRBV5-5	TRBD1	CASSLYPGTGAYEQYF
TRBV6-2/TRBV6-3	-	CASTAPPGTNTEAFF
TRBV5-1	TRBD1	CASSSNRGEQYF
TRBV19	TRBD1	CASRKGQGNTGELFF